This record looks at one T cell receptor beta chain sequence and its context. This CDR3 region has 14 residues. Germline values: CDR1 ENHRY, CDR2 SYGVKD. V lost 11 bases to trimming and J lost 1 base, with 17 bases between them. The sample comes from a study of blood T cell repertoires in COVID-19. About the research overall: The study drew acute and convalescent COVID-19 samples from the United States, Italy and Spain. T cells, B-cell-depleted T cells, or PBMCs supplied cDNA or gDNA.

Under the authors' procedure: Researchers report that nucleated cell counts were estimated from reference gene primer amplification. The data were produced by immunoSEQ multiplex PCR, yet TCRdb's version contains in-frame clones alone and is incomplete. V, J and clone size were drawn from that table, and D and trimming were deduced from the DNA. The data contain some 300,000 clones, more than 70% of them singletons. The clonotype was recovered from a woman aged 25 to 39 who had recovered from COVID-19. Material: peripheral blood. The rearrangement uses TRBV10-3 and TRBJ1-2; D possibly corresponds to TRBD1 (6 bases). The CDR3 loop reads CASGQIGLNYGYTF. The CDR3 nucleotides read TGTGCCTCTGGACAGATTGGGCTTAACTATGGCTACACCTTC.